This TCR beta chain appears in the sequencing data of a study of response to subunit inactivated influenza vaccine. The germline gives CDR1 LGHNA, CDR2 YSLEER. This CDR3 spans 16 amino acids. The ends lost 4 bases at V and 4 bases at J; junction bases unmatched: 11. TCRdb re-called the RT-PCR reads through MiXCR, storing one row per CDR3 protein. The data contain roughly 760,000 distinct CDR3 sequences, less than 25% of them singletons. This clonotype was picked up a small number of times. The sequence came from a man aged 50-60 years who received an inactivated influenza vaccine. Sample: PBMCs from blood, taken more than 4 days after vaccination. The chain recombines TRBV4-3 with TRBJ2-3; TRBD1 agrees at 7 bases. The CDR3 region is CASSPRFLTGPDTQYF. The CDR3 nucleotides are TGCGCCAGCAGCCCTCGGTTTTTGACAGGGCCAGATACGCAGTATTTT.